This TCR beta chain was observed in a study of beta chain features in type 1 diabetes. Study observations and caveats: Naive, central memory and Treg TCRB repertoires appeared more alike in patients than in healthy donors.

This clone turned up a few times. Its antigen is unknown. The study reverse transcribed the entire isolated RNA, so it sequenced expressed TCRB transcripts. Clones were sequenced by immunoSEQ multiplex PCR, and TCRdb holds only the in-frame ones, with some missing. The repertoire includes 200,000 to 250,000 clones, 27% of them detected once, and roughly 4% sits in the top ten. Sequencing was performed on central memory CD4+ T cells from blood. The clonotype was recovered from a man under 40 in good health.

The CDR3 reads CASSWDQASNQPQHF. Here the CDR3 DNA reads TGTGCCAGCAGCTGGGATCAGGCAAGCAATCAGCCCCAGCATTTT. The chain recombines TRBV7-2 with TRBJ1-5; D not certain. V was pared by 4 bases and J by 1 base, with 11 bases between. Germline V lookup: CDR1 SGHTA, CDR2 FQGNSA. The CDR3 runs to 15 residues.